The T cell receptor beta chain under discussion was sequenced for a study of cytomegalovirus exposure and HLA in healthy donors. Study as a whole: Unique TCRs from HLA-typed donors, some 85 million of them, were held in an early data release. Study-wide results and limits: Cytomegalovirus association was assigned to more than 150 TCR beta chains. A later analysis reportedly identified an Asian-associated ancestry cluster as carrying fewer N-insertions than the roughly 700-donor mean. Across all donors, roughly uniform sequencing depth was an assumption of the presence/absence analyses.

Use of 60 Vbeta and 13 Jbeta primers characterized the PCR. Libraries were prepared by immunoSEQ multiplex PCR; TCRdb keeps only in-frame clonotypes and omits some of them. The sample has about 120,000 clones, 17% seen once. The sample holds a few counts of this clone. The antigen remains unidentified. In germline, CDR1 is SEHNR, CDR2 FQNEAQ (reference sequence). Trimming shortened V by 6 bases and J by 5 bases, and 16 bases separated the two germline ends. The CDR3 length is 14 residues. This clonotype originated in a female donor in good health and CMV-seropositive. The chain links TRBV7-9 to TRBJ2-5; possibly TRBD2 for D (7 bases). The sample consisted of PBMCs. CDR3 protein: CASSRGGFVETQYF. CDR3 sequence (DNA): TGTGCCAGCAGTAGGGGGGGCTTCGTTGAGACCCAGTACTTC.